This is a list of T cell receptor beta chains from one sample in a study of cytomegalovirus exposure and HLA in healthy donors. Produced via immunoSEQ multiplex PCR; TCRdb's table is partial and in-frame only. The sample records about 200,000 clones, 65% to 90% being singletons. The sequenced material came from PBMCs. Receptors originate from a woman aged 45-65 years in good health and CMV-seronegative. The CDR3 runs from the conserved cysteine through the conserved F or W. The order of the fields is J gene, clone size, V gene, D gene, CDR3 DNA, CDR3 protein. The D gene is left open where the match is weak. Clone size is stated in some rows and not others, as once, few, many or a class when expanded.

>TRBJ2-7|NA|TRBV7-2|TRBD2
TGTGCCAGCAGCCTGGGTAGCGGGAGGGCCTACGAGCAGTACTTC
CASSLGSGRAYEQYF
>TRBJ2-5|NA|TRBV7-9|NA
TGTGCCAGCAGGAGTATCCAGGGCCGGGAGACCCAGTACTTC
CASRSIQGRETQYF
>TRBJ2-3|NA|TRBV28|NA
TGTGCCAGCAGTTCGCGCGGGTATTTCACAGATACGCAGTATTTT
CASSSRGYFTDTQYF
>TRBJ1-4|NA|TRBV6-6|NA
TGTGCCAGCAGGACAGATTCTAATGAAAAACTGTTTTTT
CASRTDSNEKLFF
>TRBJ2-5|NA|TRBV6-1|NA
TGTGCCAGCAGTGATTGGGCGGGGGAGACCCAGTACTTC
CASSDWAGETQYF
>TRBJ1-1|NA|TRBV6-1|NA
TGTGCCAGCAGTGCCGGTAGGTCAGGTAACACTGAAGCTTTCTTT
CASSAGRSGNTEAFF
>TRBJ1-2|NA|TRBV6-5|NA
TGTGCCAGCAGGACCACAGGGCGTTGGGGCTACACCTTC
CASRTTGRWGYTF
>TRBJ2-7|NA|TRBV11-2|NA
TGTGCCAGCAGCTTAGAACGAGGATTATACTACGAGCAGTACTTC
CASSLERGLYYEQYF
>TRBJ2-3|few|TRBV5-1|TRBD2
TGCGCCAGCAGCGCAATAGCGGGAGAAGGCACAGATACGCAGTATTTT
CASSAIAGEGTDTQYF
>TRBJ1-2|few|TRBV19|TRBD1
TGTGCCAGTAGTTCGAGGGGGACAGGGGGACATGGCTACACCTTC
CASSSRGTGGHGYTF
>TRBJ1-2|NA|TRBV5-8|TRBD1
TGTGCCAGCACCCGCCGGACAGGGTTTGATGGGGACGGCTATGGCTACACCTTC
CASTRRTGFDGDGYGYTF
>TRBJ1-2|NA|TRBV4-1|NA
TGCGCCAGCAGCCAAGGCGACACACCGAACTATGGCTACACCTTC
CASSQGDTPNYGYTF
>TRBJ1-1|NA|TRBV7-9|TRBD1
TGTGCCAGCAGCAAGGGACAGGGCAACACTGAAGCTTTCTTT
CASSKGQGNTEAFF
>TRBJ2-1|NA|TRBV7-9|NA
TGTGCCAGCAGCTTAGCGGGAGGTTTCAATGAGCAGTTCTTC
CASSLAGGFNEQFF
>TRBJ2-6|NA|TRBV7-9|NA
TGTTCCAGCAGCTTAGGCCACAACTCTGGGGCCAACGTCCTGACTTTC
CSSSLGHNSGANVLTF
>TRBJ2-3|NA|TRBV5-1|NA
TGCGCCAGCAGCTTGAGCGGTAGCACAGATACGCAGTATTTT
CASSLSGSTDTQYF
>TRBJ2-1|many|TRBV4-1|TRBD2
TGCGCCAGCAGCCAAGTTGGACTAGCGGGGCAGGGGGGGGATGAGCAGTTCTTC
CASSQVGLAGQGGDEQFF
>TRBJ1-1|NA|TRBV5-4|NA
TGTGCCAGCTCGGGGTTCTCATCTGAAGCTTTCTTT
CASSGFSSEAFF
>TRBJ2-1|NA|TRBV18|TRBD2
TGTGCCAGCTCCCCAAGCAGCGGGGGACGGTATGAGCAGTTCTTC
CASSPSSGGRYEQFF
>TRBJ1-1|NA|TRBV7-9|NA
TGTGCCAGCAGCCCCCCGAGGAGGCACACTGAAGCTTTCTTT
CASSPPRRHTEAFF
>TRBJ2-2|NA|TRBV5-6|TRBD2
TGTGCCAGCAGCCTGGGGCTAGCGGGAGGGGAGCTGTTTTTT
CASSLGLAGGELFF
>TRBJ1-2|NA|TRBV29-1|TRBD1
TGCAGCGTTGAACGCGGCAGGGGGTCAAGTGGCTACACCTTC
CSVERGRGSSGYTF
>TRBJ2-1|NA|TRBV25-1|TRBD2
TGTGCCAGCGGAGCGGGAGTTAATCACAATGAGCAGTTCTTC
CASGAGVNHNEQFF
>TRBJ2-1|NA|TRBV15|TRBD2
TGTGCCACCAGCAGAGATGCCCCTTCGTACGGGGGGTCTACAAATGAGCAGTTCTTC
CATSRDAPSYGGSTNEQFF
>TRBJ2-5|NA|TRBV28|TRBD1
TGTGCCAGCACCACCTCAAGGGCCAGGGGGCATGAGACCCAGTACTTC
CASTTSRARGHETQYF
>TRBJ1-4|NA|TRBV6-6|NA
TGTGCCAGCAGCCCCCAGGCGGAGGGGTTTTTTGAAAAACTGTTTTTT
CASSPQAEGFFEKLFF
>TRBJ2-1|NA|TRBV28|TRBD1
TGTGCCAGCAGGGTACAGGGGTACGAGCAGTTCTTC
CASRVQGYEQFF
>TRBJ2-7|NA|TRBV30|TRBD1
TGTGCCTGGGCGAAGGGGACAGGGAGCTCCTACGAGCAGTACTTC
CAWAKGTGSSYEQYF
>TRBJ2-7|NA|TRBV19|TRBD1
TGTGCCAGTAGTGCCGGGACAGGAGACTACGAGCAGTACTTC
CASSAGTGDYEQYF
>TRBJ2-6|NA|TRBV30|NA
TGTGCCTGGAGCGGACTTCAGGGGCACCCCGCTGGGGCCAACGTCCTGACTTTC
CAWSGLQGHPAGANVLTF
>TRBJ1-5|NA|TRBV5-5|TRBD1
TGTGCCAGCAGTTACAACTCCGGGACAGCCCAAGGAGCCCAGCATTTT
CASSYNSGTAQGAQHF
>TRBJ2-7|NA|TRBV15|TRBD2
TGTGCCACCAGCCCGAGAGGACTAGCGGGAGCCTACGAGCAGTACTTC
CATSPRGLAGAYEQYF
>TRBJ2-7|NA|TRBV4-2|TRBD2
TGTGCCAGCAGCCAAGATCCAACTAGCGGTTCCTACGAGCAGTACTTC
CASSQDPTSGSYEQYF
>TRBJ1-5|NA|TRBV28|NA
TGTGCCAGTCGAAAGGGGGTAAATCAGCCCCAGCATTTT
CASRKGVNQPQHF
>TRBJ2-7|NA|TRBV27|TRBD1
TGTGCCAGCAGCAGGGACAGAGGATTTAGCGAGCAGTACTTC
CASSRDRGFSEQYF
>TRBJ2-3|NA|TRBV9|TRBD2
TGTGCCAGCAGCGCCTATGGGGCGGGAGGGCAGGGAGATACGCAGTATTTT
CASSAYGAGGQGDTQYF
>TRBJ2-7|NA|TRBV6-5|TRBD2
TGTGCCAGCAGTTCTCATACTAGCGGGAGTTTTGGGGAGCAGTACTTC
CASSSHTSGSFGEQYF
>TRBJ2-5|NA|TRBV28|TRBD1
TGTGCCAGCAGACAGGGGGGTAAAGAGACCCAGTACTTC
CASRQGGKETQYF
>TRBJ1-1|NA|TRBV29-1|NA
TGCAGCGTTGAAAGGAGCGGGAATCTCGACGCTTTCTTT
CSVERSGNLDAFF
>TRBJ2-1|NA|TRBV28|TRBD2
TGTGCCAGCAGCCTAATAGCGGGGGGGGTACTTTACCTCAAAAATGAGCAGTTCTTC
CASSLIAGGVLYLKNEQFF
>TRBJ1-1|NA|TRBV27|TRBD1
TGTGCCAGCAGTCTTCAGGCCGGGACAGGGCGTACTGAAGCTTTCTTT
CASSLQAGTGRTEAFF
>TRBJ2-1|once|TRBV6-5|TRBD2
TGTGCCAGCAGTTTCTTAGCGGGGACCTACAATGAGCAGTTCTTC
CASSFLAGTYNEQFF
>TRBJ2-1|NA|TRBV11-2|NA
TGTGCCAGCAGCCCCCCCCTACTAGCATTATCCTACAATGAGCAGTTCTTC
CASSPPLLALSYNEQFF
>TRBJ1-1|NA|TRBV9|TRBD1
TGTGCCAGCAGCCCCCTTCCCCAGGGGGTTACTGAAGCTTTCTTT
CASSPLPQGVTEAFF
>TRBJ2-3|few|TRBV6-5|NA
TGTGCCAGCAGTTACTCGCGGAAGACAGATACGCAGTATTTT
CASSYSRKTDTQYF
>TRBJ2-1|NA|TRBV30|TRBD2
TGTGCCTGGAGCGCACTAGCGGGAGGTTACAATGAGCAGTTCTTC
CAWSALAGGYNEQFF
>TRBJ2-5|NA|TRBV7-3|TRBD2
TGTGCCAGCAGCCCCACGGGACTAGCGGAAGAGACCCAGTACTTC
CASSPTGLAEETQYF
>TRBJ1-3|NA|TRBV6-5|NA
TGTGCCAGCAGATTACAGGGTGGTGGAAACACCATATATTTT
CASRLQGGGNTIYF
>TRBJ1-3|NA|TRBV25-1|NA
TGTGCCAGCAGTGAACTTGACAGGGGAAACACCATATATTTT
CASSELDRGNTIYF
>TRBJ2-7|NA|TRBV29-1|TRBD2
TGCAGCGCTAGCGGGAGGGCCACCGAGCAGTACTTC
CSASGRATEQYF
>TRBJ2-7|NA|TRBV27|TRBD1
TGTGCCAGCAGTCAGGGGGCCGGTTTAATCTACGAGCAGTACTTC
CASSQGAGLIYEQYF